The clone carrying this T cell receptor beta chain was detected a few times. Antigen unknown. This record comes from a study of T cell responses to AZD1222 COVID-19 vaccine. Sequencing was performed with immunoSEQ multiplex PCR; in TCRdb, only in-frame clones are kept and a portion is missing. The sample shows over 150,000 clones, around 90% of them seen only once. Overall study findings and caveats: The sample set comprised mostly white British donors with more females, and clonal diversity was possibly underestimated. Spike was spanned by vaccine-associated CD4 TCRs, which were dominant at 160-218 and 743-854. Repertoires were sampled only after the peak T cell response.

The specimen comprised peripheral blood, sampled 28 days after the second AZD1222 dose. This sequence originates from an adult who received the AZD1222 COVID-19 vaccine.

The CDR3 reads CASSPGVYDTEAFF. DNA for the CDR3: TGTGCCAGCTCCCCAGGGGTGTATGACACTGAAGCTTTCTTT. The chain uses TRBV18 and TRBJ1-1; perhaps TRBD1 as D (6 bases). CDR3 length: 14 residues. Germline V gene data show CDR1 as KGHSH and CDR2 as LQKENI. V lost 6 bases, J lost 3 bases, and 14 bases lay in between.